This TCR beta chain was observed in a study of T cells after yellow fever vaccination (dated by TCRdb to between 2018 and 2020). Describing the broader study: The SMART-Seq v4 Ultra Low Input RNA kit was used to prepare libraries from fractions with low cell numbers. Two healthy male donors, one aged 18 to 30 and one aged 30 to 40 years, were included in the cohort. Blood was drawn at multiple timepoints before and after primary and secondary immunization, with bulk PBMC replicates and cell subsets isolated. To track T-cell clones before and after primary and booster YFV17D yellow fever vaccination, bulk TCR alpha and beta repertoires were sequenced longitudinally. General study outcomes and caveats: Computational filtering was required because FACS-sorted repertoires could contain abundant contaminating clonotypes from the bulk population. The study included only a couple of donors, which limits how far the findings can be generalized. A small fraction of clonotypes showed up in both the CD4 and CD8 compartments, probably as a result of convergent recombination. The secondary T-cell response was found to be weaker but faster than the primary response, with a peak reached on day 5 rather than on day 15. After the booster, most clones that had expanded after primary vaccination were detected again (over 95% of CD4 and about 88% of CD8), suggesting broad maintenance of memory.

What this sample's treatment or condition label stands for: live attenuated yellow fever vaccine strain. A standard Ficoll-Paque protocol was used to isolate PBMCs from peripheral blood. Dynabeads CD4 and CD8 positive selection kits were used to isolate the CD4 and CD8 T-cell fractions. TriZol was used to extract RNA from bulk PBMCs, CD4 and CD8 fractions, and dextramer-positive and dextramer-negative fractions. TCR cDNA was synthesized by 5'RACE template switching, through which a universal primer site and unique molecular identifiers were introduced. Priming of cDNA synthesis was performed from both the TCR alpha and TCR beta constant segments. Library amplification involved two PCR steps, and the second step added sample barcodes and sequencing adapters. Sequencing of libraries was performed on Illumina HiSeq 2500 (2x100 bp) or NovaSeq (2x150 bp). The source study handled its data this way. MIGEC handled demultiplexing of reads and collapsing into UMI consensus sequences, while MiXCR performed V(D)J alignment. Vaccine-responding clonotypes were identified with edgeR using replicate PBMC samples, with FDR below 0.01 and a log2 fold change above 5 up to day 15 being required. CD4 or CD8 identity was assigned to each bulk clonotype according to whether the clonotype was present at higher abundance in the sequenced CD4 repertoire or the sequenced CD8 repertoire. TCRdb reworked the public reads: Q25 trimming with fastp, MiXCR clone assembly, productive beta chains retained. Under each unique CDR3 protein, matching rows form one entry showing the most common genes and DNA. The V and J calls come from TCRdb's annotation, not from the publication. The sample table records about 160,000 distinct CDR3 sequences; 6.5% to 8.5% of these occur just once. Roughly 2.5% of the sample is held by the ten biggest clonotypes.

V has 3 bases trimmed and J has 6 bases trimmed; junction bases matching no gene number 6. The CDR3, from cysteine to phenylalanine, totals 16 residues. The read is trimmed to its CDR3 DNA, 48 bases read in frame from base 1. CDR1 and CDR2 are drawn from the germline V gene: KGHSH, LQKENI. On this clonotype itself: Its antigen is currently not known. No base qualities exist here, and no much larger clone lies one base off it.

The chain uses TRBV18 and TRBJ2-1, and 12 junctional nucleotides match TRBD1. This TCR came from a man aged 18 to 35 who received the YFV17D yellow fever vaccine. This specimen consisted of CD4+ T cells sorted from PBMCs, obtained 4 to 6 days after the first yellow fever vaccination. The sequenced DNA: TGTGCCAGCTCACCGGTGGGGACAGGGGGCTTCAATGAGCAGTTCTTC. Its product reads: CASSPVGTGGFNEQFF.